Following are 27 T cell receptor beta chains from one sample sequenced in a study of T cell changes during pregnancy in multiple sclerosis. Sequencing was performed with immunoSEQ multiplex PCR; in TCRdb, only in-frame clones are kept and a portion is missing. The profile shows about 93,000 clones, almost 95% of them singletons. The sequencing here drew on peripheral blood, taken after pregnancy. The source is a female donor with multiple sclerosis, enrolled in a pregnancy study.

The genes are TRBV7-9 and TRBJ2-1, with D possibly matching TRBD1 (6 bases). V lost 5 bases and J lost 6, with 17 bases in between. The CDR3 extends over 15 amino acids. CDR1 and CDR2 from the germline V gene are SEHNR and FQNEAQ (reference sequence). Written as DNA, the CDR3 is TGTGCCAGCAGCGCGTATTCAGGGACAACCAATGAGCAGTTCTTC. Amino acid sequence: CASSAYSGTTNEQFF.

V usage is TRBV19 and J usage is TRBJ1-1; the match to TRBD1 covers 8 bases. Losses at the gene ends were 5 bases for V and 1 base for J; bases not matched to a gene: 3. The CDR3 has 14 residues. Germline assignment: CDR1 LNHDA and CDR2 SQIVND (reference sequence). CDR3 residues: CASSATGENTEAFF. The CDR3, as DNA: TGTGCCAGTAGTGCGACAGGGGAGAACACTGAAGCTTTCTTT.

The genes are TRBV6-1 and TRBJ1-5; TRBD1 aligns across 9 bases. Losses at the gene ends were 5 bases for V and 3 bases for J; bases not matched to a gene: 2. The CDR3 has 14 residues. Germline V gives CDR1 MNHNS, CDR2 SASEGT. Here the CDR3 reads CASSRTGVNQPQHF. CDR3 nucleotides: TGTGCCAGCAGTAGGACAGGGGTCAATCAGCCCCAGCATTTT.

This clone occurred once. CDR3 nucleotide sequence: TGTGCCAGCAGTACGACAGTTAGTTATGGCTACACCTTC. This encodes CASSTTVSYGYTF. The chain has TRBV28 and TRBJ1-2, with a tentative D call TRBD1 (5 bases). Looked up from germline, CDR1 is MDHEN and CDR2 is SYDVKM. CDR3 size: 13 residues. Trimming removed 5 bases from V and 5 bases from J, with 12 bases in between.

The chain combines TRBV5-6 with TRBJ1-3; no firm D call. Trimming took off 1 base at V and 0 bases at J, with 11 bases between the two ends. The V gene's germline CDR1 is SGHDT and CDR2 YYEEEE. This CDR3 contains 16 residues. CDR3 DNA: TGTGCCAGCAGCTTGATTCCCTCGAGCTCTGGAAACACCATATATTTT. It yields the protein CASSLIPSSSGNTIYF. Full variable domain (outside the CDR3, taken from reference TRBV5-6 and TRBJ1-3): DAGVTQSPTHLIKTRGQQVTLRCSPKSGHDTVSWYQQALGQGPQFIFQYYEEEERQRGNFPDRFSGHQFPNYSSELNVNALLLGDSALYLCASSLIPSSSGNTIYFGEGSWLTVV.

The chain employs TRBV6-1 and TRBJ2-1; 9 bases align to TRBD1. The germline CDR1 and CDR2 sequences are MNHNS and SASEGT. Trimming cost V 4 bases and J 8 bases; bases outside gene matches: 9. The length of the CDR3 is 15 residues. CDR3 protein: CASSASGTGLDEQFF. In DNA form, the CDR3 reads TGTGCCAGCAGTGCATCAGGGACAGGGCTCGATGAGCAGTTCTTC.

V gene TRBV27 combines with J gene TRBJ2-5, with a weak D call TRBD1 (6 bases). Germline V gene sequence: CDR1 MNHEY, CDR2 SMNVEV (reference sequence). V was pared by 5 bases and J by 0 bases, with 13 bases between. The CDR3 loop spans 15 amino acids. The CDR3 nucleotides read TGTGCCAGCAGTCGCCCAGGGGAATACCAAGAGACCCAGTACTTC. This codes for CASSRPGEYQETQYF.

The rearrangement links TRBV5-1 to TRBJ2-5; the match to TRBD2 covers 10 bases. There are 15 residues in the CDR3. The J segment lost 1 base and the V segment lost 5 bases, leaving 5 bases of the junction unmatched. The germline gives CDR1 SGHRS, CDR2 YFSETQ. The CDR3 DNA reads TGCGCCAGCAGTATGGGACTAGCGTTCCAAGAGACCCAGTACTTC. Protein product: CASSMGLAFQETQYF.

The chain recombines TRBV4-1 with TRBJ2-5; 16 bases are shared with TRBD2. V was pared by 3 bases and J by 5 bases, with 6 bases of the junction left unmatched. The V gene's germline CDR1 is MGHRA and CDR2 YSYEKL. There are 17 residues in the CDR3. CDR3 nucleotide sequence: TGCGCCAGCAGCCAGGGGACTAGCGGGAGGGGCGCGGAGACCCAGTACTTC. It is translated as CASSQGTSGRGAETQYF.

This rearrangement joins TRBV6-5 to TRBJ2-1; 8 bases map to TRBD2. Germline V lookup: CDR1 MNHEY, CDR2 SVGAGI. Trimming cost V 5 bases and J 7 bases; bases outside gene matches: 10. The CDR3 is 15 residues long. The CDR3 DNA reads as TGTGCCAGCAGTCAAATAGCGGGAAATTGGAATGAGCAGTTCTTC. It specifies CASSQIAGNWNEQFF.

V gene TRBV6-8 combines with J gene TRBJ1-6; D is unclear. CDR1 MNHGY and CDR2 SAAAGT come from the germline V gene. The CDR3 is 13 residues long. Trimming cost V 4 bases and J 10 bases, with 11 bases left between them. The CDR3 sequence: CASSSGPRSPLHF. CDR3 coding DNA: TGTGCCAGCAGTTCAGGTCCAAGGTCACCCCTCCACTTT.

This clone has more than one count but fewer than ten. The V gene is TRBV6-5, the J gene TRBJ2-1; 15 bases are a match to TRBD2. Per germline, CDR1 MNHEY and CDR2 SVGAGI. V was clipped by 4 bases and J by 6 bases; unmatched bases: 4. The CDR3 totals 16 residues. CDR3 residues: CASSLGTSGGLNEQFF. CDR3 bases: TGTGCCAGCAGTTTGGGGACTAGCGGGGGGCTCAATGAGCAGTTCTTC.

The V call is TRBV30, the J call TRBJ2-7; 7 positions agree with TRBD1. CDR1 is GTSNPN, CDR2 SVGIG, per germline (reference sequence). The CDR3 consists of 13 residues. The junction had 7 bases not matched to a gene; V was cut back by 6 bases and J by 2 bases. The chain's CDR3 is CACPTGPPYEQYF. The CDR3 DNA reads TGTGCCTGTCCGACAGGGCCCCCCTACGAGCAGTACTTC.

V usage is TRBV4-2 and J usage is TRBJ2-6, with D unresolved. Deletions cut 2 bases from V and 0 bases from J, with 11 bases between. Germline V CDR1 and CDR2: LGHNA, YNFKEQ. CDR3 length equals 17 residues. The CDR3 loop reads CASSQRLQLSGANVLTF. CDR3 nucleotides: TGTGCCAGCAGCCAACGTCTCCAACTCTCTGGGGCCAACGTCCTGACTTTC.

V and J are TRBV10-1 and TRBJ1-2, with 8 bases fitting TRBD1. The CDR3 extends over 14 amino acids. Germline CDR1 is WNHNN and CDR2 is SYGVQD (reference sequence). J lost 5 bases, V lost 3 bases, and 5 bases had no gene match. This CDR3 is CASSEGTGVYGYTF. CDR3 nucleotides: TGCGCCAGCAGTGAAGGGACAGGAGTTTATGGCTACACCTTC.

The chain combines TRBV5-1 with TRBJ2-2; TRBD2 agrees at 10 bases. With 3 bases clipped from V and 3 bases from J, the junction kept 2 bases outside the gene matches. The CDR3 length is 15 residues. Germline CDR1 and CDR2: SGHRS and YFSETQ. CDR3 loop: CASSSSGSYTGELFF. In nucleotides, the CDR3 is TGCGCCAGCAGCTCTAGCGGGAGTTACACCGGGGAGCTGTTTTTT.

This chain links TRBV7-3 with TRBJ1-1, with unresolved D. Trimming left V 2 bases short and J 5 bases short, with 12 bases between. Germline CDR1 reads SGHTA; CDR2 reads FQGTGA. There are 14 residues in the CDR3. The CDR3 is CASSLDGERTEAFF. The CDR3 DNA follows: TGTGCCAGCAGCTTAGATGGGGAGCGAACTGAAGCTTTCTTT.

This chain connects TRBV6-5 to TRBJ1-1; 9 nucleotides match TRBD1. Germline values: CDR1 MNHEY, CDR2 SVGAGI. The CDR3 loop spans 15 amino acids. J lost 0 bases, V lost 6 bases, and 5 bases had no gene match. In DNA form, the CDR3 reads TGTGCCAGCAGGCGGACAGGGGACATGAACACTGAAGCTTTCTTT. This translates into CASRRTGDMNTEAFF.

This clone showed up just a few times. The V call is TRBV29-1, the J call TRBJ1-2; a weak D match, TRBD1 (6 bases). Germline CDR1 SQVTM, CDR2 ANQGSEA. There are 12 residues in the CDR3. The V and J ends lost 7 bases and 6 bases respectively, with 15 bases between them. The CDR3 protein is CSAGGGQDGYTF. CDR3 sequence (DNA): TGCAGCGCCGGGGGGGGGCAGGATGGCTACACCTTC.

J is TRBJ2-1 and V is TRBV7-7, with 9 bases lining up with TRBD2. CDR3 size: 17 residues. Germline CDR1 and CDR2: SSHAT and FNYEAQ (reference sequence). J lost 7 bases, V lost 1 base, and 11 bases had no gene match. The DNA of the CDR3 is TGTGCCAGCAGCTTAGATCTAGCGGGGACGATCGGAAATGAGCAGTTCTTC. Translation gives CASSLDLAGTIGNEQFF. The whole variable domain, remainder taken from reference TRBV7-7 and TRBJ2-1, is GAGVSQSPRYKVTKRGQDVTLRCDPISSHATLYWYQQALGQGPEFLTYFNYEAQPDKSGLPSDRFSAERPEGSISTLTIQRTEQRDSAMYRCASSLDLAGTIGNEQFFGPGTRLTVL.

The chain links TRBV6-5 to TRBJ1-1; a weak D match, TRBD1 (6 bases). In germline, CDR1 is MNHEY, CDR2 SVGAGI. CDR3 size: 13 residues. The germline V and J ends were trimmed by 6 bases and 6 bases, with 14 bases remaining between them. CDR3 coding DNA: TGTGCCAGCAGGTTACAGGGCGACGCTGAAGCTTTCTTT. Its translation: CASRLQGDAEAFF.

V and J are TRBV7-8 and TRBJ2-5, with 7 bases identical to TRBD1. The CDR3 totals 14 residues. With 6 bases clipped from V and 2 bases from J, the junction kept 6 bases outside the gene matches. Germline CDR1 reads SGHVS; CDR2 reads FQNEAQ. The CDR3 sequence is CASRGDRAQETQYF. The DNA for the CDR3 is TGTGCCAGCAGAGGGGACAGAGCACAAGAGACCCAGTACTTC. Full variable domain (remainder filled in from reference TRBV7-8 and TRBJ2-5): GAGVSQSPRYKVAKRGQDVALRCDPISGHVSLFWYQQALGQGPEFLTYFQNEAQLDKSGLPSDRFFAERPEGSVSTLKIQRTQQEDSAVYLCASRGDRAQETQYFGPGTRLLVL.

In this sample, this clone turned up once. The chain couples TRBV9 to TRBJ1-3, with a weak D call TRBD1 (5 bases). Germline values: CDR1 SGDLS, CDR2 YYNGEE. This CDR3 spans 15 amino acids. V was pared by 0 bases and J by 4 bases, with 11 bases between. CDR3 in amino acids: CASSVEAGSGNTIYF. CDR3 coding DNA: TGTGCCAGCAGCGTAGAGGCAGGGTCCGGAAACACCATATATTTT.

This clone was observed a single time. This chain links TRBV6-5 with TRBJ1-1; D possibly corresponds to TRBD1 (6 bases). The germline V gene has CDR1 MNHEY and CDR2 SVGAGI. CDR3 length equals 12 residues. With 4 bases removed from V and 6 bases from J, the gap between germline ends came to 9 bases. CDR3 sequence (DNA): TGTGCCAGCAGTTCCTCAGGGGCTGAAGCTTTCTTT. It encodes CASSSSGAEAFF.

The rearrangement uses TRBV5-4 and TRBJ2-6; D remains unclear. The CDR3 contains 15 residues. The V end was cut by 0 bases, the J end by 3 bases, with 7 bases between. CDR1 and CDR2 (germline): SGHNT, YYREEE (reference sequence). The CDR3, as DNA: TGTGCCAGCAGCTTGGAACGCTATGGGGCCAACGTCCTGACTTTC. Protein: CASSLERYGANVLTF.

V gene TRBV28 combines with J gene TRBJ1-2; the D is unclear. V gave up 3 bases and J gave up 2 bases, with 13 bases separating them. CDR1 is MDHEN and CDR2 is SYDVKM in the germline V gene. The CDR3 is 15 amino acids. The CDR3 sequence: CASSFLEQNNYGYTF. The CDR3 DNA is TGTGCCAGCAGTTTCCTTGAACAGAACAACTATGGCTACACCTTC.

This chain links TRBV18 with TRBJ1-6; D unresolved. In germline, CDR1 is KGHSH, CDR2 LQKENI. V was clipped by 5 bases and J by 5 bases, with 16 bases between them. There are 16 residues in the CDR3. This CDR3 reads CASSRFPAGNNSPLHF. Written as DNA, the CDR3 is TGTGCCAGCTCAAGGTTCCCGGCGGGTAATAATTCACCCCTCCACTTT.